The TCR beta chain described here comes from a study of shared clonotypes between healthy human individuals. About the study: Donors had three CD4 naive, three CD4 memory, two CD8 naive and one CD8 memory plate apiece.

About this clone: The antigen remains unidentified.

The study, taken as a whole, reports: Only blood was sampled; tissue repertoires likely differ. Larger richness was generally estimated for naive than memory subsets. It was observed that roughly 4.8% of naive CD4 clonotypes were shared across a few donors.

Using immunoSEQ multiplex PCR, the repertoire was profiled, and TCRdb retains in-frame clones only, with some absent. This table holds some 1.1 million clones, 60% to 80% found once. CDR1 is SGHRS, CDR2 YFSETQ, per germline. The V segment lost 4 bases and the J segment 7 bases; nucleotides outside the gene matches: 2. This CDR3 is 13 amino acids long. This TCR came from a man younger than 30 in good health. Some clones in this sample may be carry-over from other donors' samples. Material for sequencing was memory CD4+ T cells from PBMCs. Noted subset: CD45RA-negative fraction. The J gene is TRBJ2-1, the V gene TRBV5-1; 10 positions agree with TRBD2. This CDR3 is CASSEREGNEQFF. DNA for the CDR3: TGCGCCAGCAGCGAGCGGGAGGGGAATGAGCAGTTCTTC.